This TCR beta chain was recovered during a study of blood T cell repertoires in COVID-19. The overall study: Material from acute and convalescent COVID-19 was sourced from the United States, Italy and Spain.

Original analysis: From reference gene primer amplification, estimates of nucleated cell counts were derived. Clones were sequenced by immunoSEQ multiplex PCR, and TCRdb holds only the in-frame ones, with some missing. D and trimming come from the DNA, and the V and J calls and clone size come from that table. Of 15,000 to 18,000 clones listed, 75% to 90% are singletons. Comment on this clone: A junction boundary mismatches the germline segment, possibly from a read error.

This TCR was recovered from an elderly man with active or convalescent COVID-19. The sample consisted of peripheral blood.

CDR3 loop: CASSEQGSGELFF. CDR3 bases: TGTGCTAGCAGCGAACAGGGAAGCGGGGAGCTGTTTTTT. The chain recombines TRBV7-7 with TRBJ2-2; possible D gene TRBD1, 6 bases. The CDR3 extends over 13 amino acids. Germline values: CDR1 SSHAT, CDR2 FNYEAQ (reference sequence).